Listed below are T cell receptor beta chains from one sample, sequenced in a study of technical replicates of blood from a handful of donors. Repertoires were generated with immunoSEQ multiplex PCR, while TCRdb's copy carries only in-frame clones and drops some. The table has more than 70,000 clones, 93% seen once. Sequenced material: T cells isolated from PBMCs. The receptors stem from a human donor in good health. The CDR3 runs from the conserved cysteine through the conserved F or W. Fields, in order: V gene, clone size, J gene, D gene, CDR3 DNA, CDR3 protein. The D gene is left open where the match is weak. The size field is filled for only some rows; it gives once, few, many or a size class.

TRBV4-1	-	TRBJ2-3	-	TGCGCCAGCAGCCCAGACCGCGAGCCCACAGATACGCAGTATTTT	CASSPDREPTDTQYF
TRBV27	few	TRBJ2-1	TRBD2	TGTGCCAGCAGTTTACTAGCGGGAGGGGATGAGCAGTTCTTC	CASSLLAGGDEQFF
TRBV9	-	TRBJ2-5	-	TGTGCCAGCAGTGAGGGGGATGTTGGGGAGACCCAGTACTTC	CASSEGDVGETQYF
TRBV7-9	-	TRBJ1-1	TRBD1	TGTGCCAGCAGCTCCACAGGGGCCACTGAAGCTTTCTTT	CASSSTGATEAFF
TRBV11-2	-	TRBJ1-2	-	TGTGCCAGCAGCTTAGACGTCGGACTCTATGGCTACACCTTC	CASSLDVGLYGYTF
TRBV20-1	-	TRBJ1-2	-	TGCAGTGCCAACCTATTCTATGGCTACACCTTC	CSANLFYGYTF
TRBV5-1	-	TRBJ2-1	TRBD2	TGCGCCAGCAGAAGGACTAGCGGGGACCCTCGGGTCGGTTACAATGAGCAGTTCTTC	CASRRTSGDPRVGYNEQFF
TRBV20-1	-	TRBJ2-7	-	TGCAGTGCTAGCAGGGACGAGCAGTACTTC	CSASRDEQYF
TRBV4-1	-	TRBJ2-1	-	TGCGCCAGCAGCCAACCCTTCAATCGGGAACCAGCAGGTCACAATGAGCAGTTCTTC	CASSQPFNREPAGHNEQFF
TRBV7-2	-	TRBJ1-5	-	TGTGCCAGCAGGGAACCGGCCGGGTCCAATCAGCCCCAGCATTTT	CASREPAGSNQPQHF
TRBV5-1	-	TRBJ2-5	TRBD2	TGCGCCAGCAGCTTGGGACTAGCGGGGGGCAACCAAGAGACCCAGTACTTC	CASSLGLAGGNQETQYF
TRBV11-3	-	TRBJ2-5	-	TGTGCCAGCAGCTTAGTAGGGGGACATTCCCAAGAGACCCAGTACTTC	CASSLVGGHSQETQYF
TRBV19	-	TRBJ1-4	-	TGTGCCAGTAGTCCCACACCGGACTTGAACGAAAAACTGTTTTTT	CASSPTPDLNEKLFF
TRBV9	-	TRBJ1-1	-	TGTGCCAGCAGCGTAGTCGTTCCCTACGGTCCTCAACGGGACACTGAAGCTTTCTTT	CASSVVVPYGPQRDTEAFF
TRBV28	-	TRBJ1-2	-	TGTGCCAGCAGTTTCCCCCTGGAGAGTTATGGCTACACCTTC	CASSFPLESYGYTF
TRBV7-6	-	TRBJ1-1	-	TGTGCCAGCAGCTTAAGCGGGTCCACTGAAGCTTTCTTT	CASSLSGSTEAFF
TRBV7-8	-	TRBJ2-7	TRBD1	TGTGCCAGCAGCTTGGCTGGACAGGCATCCTACGAGCAGTACTTC	CASSLAGQASYEQYF
TRBV19	once	TRBJ1-2	TRBD1	TGTGCCAGTAGTCAGGGACAGGGACGTTTGGTAGGTGGCTACACCTTC	CASSQGQGRLVGGYTF
TRBV5-5	-	TRBJ2-1	TRBD1	TGTGCCAGCAGCCTGGGACAGCTTTCCTACAATGAGCAGTTCTTC	CASSLGQLSYNEQFF
TRBV19	-	TRBJ2-1	TRBD2	TGTGCCAGTAATCTAGCGGGGGGGCTAAGCTCCTACAATGAGCAGTTCTTC	CASNLAGGLSSYNEQFF
TRBV6-1	-	TRBJ2-2	-	TGTGCCAGCAGTGAACAGGACACGGGCGGGGAGCTGTTTTTT	CASSEQDTGGELFF
TRBV11-2	-	TRBJ2-3	-	TGTGCCAGCAGCTTAGCGGGAGGCACAGATACGCAGTATTTT	CASSLAGGTDTQYF
TRBV9	-	TRBJ2-3	TRBD2	TGTGCCAGCAGCGTAGCGGGGGGGAGCACAGATACGCAGTATTTT	CASSVAGGSTDTQYF
TRBV2	once	TRBJ1-1	-	TGTGCCAGCTCTATACTTCGGTTCATGAACACTGAAGCTTTCTTT	CASSILRFMNTEAFF
TRBV11-3	-	TRBJ2-1	TRBD2	TGTGCCAGCAGCTTAGTAGCGGGAGGGGTCAATGAGCAGTTCTTC	CASSLVAGGVNEQFF
TRBV15	-	TRBJ2-3	TRBD1	TGTGCCACCAGCAGAGATCCCCCGGGACAGGGGACAGATACGCAGTATTTT	CATSRDPPGQGTDTQYF
TRBV10-3	-	TRBJ2-5	TRBD1	TGTGCCATCAGGGAGGACAGGAGCCAAGAGACCCAGTACTTC	CAIREDRSQETQYF
TRBV7-3	-	TRBJ1-1	TRBD1	TGTGCCAGCAGCTTTGGGCCTCCGGGACAGGGGATTGGTGAAGCTTTCTTT	CASSFGPPGQGIGEAFF
TRBV13	-	TRBJ2-1	-	TGTGCCAGCAGCTTAGAGGCGGGGAATGAGCAGTTCTTC	CASSLEAGNEQFF
TRBV6-1	-	TRBJ2-7	-	TGTGCCAGCAGTGAATCAGGGTCCTACGAGCAGTACTTC	CASSESGSYEQYF
TRBV29-1	-	TRBJ1-2	TRBD1	TGCAGCGTTGAAGGGTTTATGGAGGGACAGGGGGCAATAGAAGCAGGTGGCTACACCTTC	CSVEGFMEGQGAIEAGGYTF
TRBV13	-	TRBJ2-4	TRBD2	TGTGCCAGCAGCACAGGGACTAGCGGGGGGGCCCCGGCCAAAAACATTCAGTACTTC	CASSTGTSGGAPAKNIQYF